The 17 T cell receptor beta chains reported below all come from one sample, sequenced in a study of cytomegalovirus exposure and HLA in healthy donors. Primers included in the PCR were 60 Vbeta and 13 Jbeta primers. Using immunoSEQ multiplex PCR, the repertoire was profiled, and TCRdb retains in-frame clones only, with some absent. The sample lists around 190,000 clones, 82% seen once, with around 0.46% in the top ten. Sequenced: PBMCs. Every receptor here comes from a woman in her forties or fifties in good health and CMV-seronegative.

This CDR3 is CASRRLGGSGELFF. DNA for the CDR3: TGTGCCAGCAGGCGGCTAGGAGGGTCCGGGGAGCTGTTTTTT. The chain combines TRBV2 with TRBJ2-2; a possible D gene is TRBD2 (6 bases). Per germline, CDR1 SNHLY and CDR2 FYNNEI. This CDR3 comprises 14 residues. V was clipped by 6 bases and J by 6 bases, with 14 bases between them.

The J gene is TRBJ1-6, the V gene TRBV9, with a possible D match to TRBD1 (6 bases). CDR3 length equals 15 residues. The V end was cut by 5 bases, the J end by 6 bases, with 15 bases between. Germline V gene data show CDR1 as SGDLS and CDR2 as YYNGEE. The chain's CDR3 is CASSAERGPNSPLHF. The CDR3, as DNA: TGTGCCAGCAGTGCTGAGCGGGGGCCTAATTCACCCCTCCACTTT. Supplemented by reference TRBV9 and TRBJ1-6, the full variable domain reads DSGVTQTPKHLITATGQRVTLRCSPRSGDLSVYWYQQSLDQGLQFLIQYYNGEERAKGNILERFSAQQFPDLHSELNLSSLELGDSALYFCASSAERGPNSPLHFGNGTRLTVT.

This chain uses TRBV18 with TRBJ2-3; 7 bases are shared with TRBD1. Germline values: CDR1 KGHSH, CDR2 LQKENI. V shed 2 bases, J shed 2 bases, and the junction held 7 bases outside the gene matches. This CDR3 is 16 amino acids long. The CDR3 region is CASSPTDRTPTDTQYF. DNA for the CDR3: TGTGCCAGCTCACCAACGGACAGGACTCCCACAGATACGCAGTATTTT.

V usage is TRBV6-6 and J usage is TRBJ2-4, with D possibly matching TRBD2 (5 bases). V lost 6 bases and J lost 0, with 15 bases in between. The CDR3 loop spans 16 amino acids. Germline V CDR1 and CDR2: MNHNY, SVGAGI (reference sequence). DNA of the CDR3: TGTGCCAGCAGACCGGTGAGGGCGCTAGCCAAAAACATTCAGTACTTC. It codes for CASRPVRALAKNIQYF.

The V gene is TRBV7-3, the J gene TRBJ2-3; D is unresolved. Germline V gives CDR1 SGHTA, CDR2 FQGTGA. Trimming left V 2 bases short and J 5 bases short, with 5 bases between. The CDR3 has 12 residues. This CDR3 reads CASSLDRDTQYF. The CDR3 DNA reads as TGTGCCAGCAGCTTAGATAGAGATACGCAGTATTTT.

This clone was detected once. The chain carries TRBV9 and TRBJ1-6; D remains ambiguous. Germline V gives CDR1 SGDLS, CDR2 YYNGEE. The V and J ends lost 7 bases and 9 bases respectively, with 5 bases between them. The CDR3 covers 10 residues. Here the CDR3 reads CASEGSPLHF. DNA of the CDR3: TGTGCCAGCGAGGGTTCACCCCTCCACTTT.

The rearrangement uses TRBV10-2 and TRBJ2-3; 9 bases are a match to TRBD2. The CDR3 totals 14 residues. Trimming at V came to 2 bases and at J to 6 bases, leaving 3 bases not matched to a gene. Germline V lookup: CDR1 WSHSY, CDR2 SAAADI. Here the CDR3 DNA reads TGCGCCAGCAGTGAGGAGCGGGGGGTTGATACGCAGTATTTT. It encodes CASSEERGVDTQYF.

J is TRBJ2-7 and V is TRBV15; 10 bases fit TRBD1. The V gene end was trimmed by 0 bases and the J gene end by 7 bases; junction bases not matched to a gene: 12. The CDR3 length is 17 residues. Germline lookup yields CDR1 LNHNV and CDR2 YYDKDF (reference sequence). This CDR3 reads CATSRDGYGTGVREQYF. DNA of the CDR3: TGTGCCACCAGCAGAGACGGTTATGGGACAGGGGTGAGAGAGCAGTACTTC.

Regarding this clone: A junction end diverges from the germline sequence, so it may reflect a read error. This chain uses TRBV7-9 with TRBJ2-3; tentative D call: TRBD1 (5 bases). The CDR3 loop spans 14 amino acids. Germline CDR1 and CDR2: SEHNR and FQNEAQ (reference sequence). The CDR3 spells CSSSLTGSTDTQYF. The CDR3 nucleotides read TGTTCCAGCAGCTTAACAGGATCCACAGATACGCAGTATTTT.

The rearrangement uses TRBV6-4 and TRBJ2-3, with 9 bases matching TRBD1. The CDR3 covers 16 residues. In germline, CDR1 is MRHNA, CDR2 SNTAGT. V gave up 3 bases and J gave up 1 base; unmatched junction bases: 5. This CDR3 reads CASSEIWTGGTDTQYF. The CDR3 coding sequence is TGTGCCAGCAGTGAGATTTGGACAGGGGGCACAGATACGCAGTATTTT.

CDR3 amino acids: CASSQLPSPYNEQFF. DNA for the CDR3: TGCGCCAGCAGCCAACTACCCTCGCCCTACAATGAGCAGTTCTTC. This chain uses TRBV4-1 with TRBJ2-1; no clear D. Looked up from germline, CDR1 is MGHRA and CDR2 is YSYEKL. This CDR3 spans 15 amino acids. The V end lost 2 bases, the J end lost 2 bases, and 10 bases lay between the germline ends.

This clone was picked up a small number of times. This chain joins TRBV5-1 and TRBJ2-5; 10 positions agree with TRBD2. The V gene's germline CDR1 is SGHRS and CDR2 YFSETQ. Germline trimming cut 4 bases from V and 5 bases from J; bases unmatched to any gene: 14. The length of the CDR3 is 17 residues. CDR3 sequence (DNA): TGCGCCAGCAGCCCGGGGGGGACTAGCGTCTTCGGGGAGACCCAGTACTTC. This codes for CASSPGGTSVFGETQYF.

The chain links TRBV30 to TRBJ2-5, with a tentative D call TRBD1 (6 bases). Trimming left V 4 bases short and J 1 base short, with 16 bases between. The CDR3 loop spans 15 amino acids. CDR1 and CDR2 from the germline V gene are GTSNPN and SVGIG (reference sequence). CDR3 residues: CAWISPGHTQETQYF. The CDR3 DNA is TGTGCCTGGATCTCTCCGGGACACACCCAAGAGACCCAGTACTTC.

The rearrangement joins TRBV6-4 to TRBJ2-7, with 9 bases matching TRBD2. Trimming removed 0 bases from V and 0 bases from J; junction bases left unmatched: 18. Germline values: CDR1 MRHNA, CDR2 SNTAGT. The CDR3 loop spans 21 amino acids. CDR3 in DNA: TGTGCCAGCAGTGACTCCGGTCTAGCGGGAAATAGTAGCCCTAGCTCCTACGAGCAGTACTTC. This gives the protein CASSDSGLAGNSSPSSYEQYF.

V and J are TRBV12-2 and TRBJ2-1; the D call in the table, TRBD2, was not verified against the DNA. TRBV12-2 is given as a pseudogene. This CDR3 is 17 amino acids long. This CDR3 is CASRLADGGGPYNEQFF. CDR3 sequence (DNA): TGTGCAAGTCGCTTAGCAGACGGGGGGGGCCCCTACAATGAGCAGTTCTTC.

About this clone: Other DNA sequences from this sample encode an identical CDR3 as well. The chain links TRBV7-9 to TRBJ1-1; possible D gene TRBD1, 5 bases. CDR3 length: 15 residues. The germline V and J ends were trimmed by 5 bases and 6 bases, with 19 bases remaining between them. From germline, CDR1 is SEHNR and CDR2 FQNEAQ (reference sequence). CDR3 sequence: CASSPRTGVRAEAFF. In DNA form, the CDR3 reads TGTGCCAGCAGCCCGCGAACGGGGGTTCGCGCTGAAGCTTTCTTT.

Here the CDR3 DNA reads TGTGCCAGCAGCTTAGGGACAGGGGGACCGGAAGCTTTCTTT. This gives the protein CASSLGTGGPEAFF. This chain joins TRBV7-2 and TRBJ1-1, with TRBD1 identical over 10 bases. V was clipped by 1 base and J by 8 bases; unmatched bases: 4. The CDR3 contains 14 residues. Germline CDR1 SGHTA, CDR2 FQGNSA.